This T cell receptor (beta chain) was identified in a study of blood T cell repertoires in COVID-19 (dated by TCRdb to about 2020). Study-level background: Samples covering the acute and convalescent phases of COVID-19 were provided by collaborators in the United States, Italy and Spain. The prospective study material was composed of cDNA or gDNA derived from T cells, B-cell-depleted T cells, or PBMCs. The dataset comprised deeply sampled blood TCRbeta repertoires from subjects exposed to, actively infected with, or recovered from COVID-19. The repertoires were released in a freely available public database meant as a resource for research on the immune response to SARS-CoV-2. Samples were obtained from the ongoing ImmuneRACE study (first 160 participants) and from about 1,300 subjects provided by 6 global collaborators. A de-identified subject ID, COVID-19 status, age in years and sex were almost always included in the sample metadata. HLA class I and class II types, where available, came from metadata supplied by the sample provider rather than from assay-based typing.

The immunoSEQ Assay, a bias-controlled multiplex PCR, was used to amplify TCRbeta CDR3 regions from genomic DNA. Turning to the authors' computational methods: The number of nucleated cells in each sample was estimated from the amplification of reference gene primers within the assay. Sequence reads were collapsed and filtered to measure the absolute abundance of every unique TCRbeta CDR3 rearrangement. For each sample, productive Simpson clonality was calculated as the square root of Simpson's diversity index over productive rearrangements. In TCRdb, the immuneACCESS table is reduced to in-frame sequences with V and J assigned. These tables do not hold every clone; where another copy was compared, an unresolved V gene accounts for under half, and the others remain unexplained. The DNA gave D and trimming, while V, J and clone size come from that table. The sample contains approximately 94,000 clones, about 86% of them found a single time. The ten largest clones take up about 8% of the sample.

The cysteine opens and the phenylalanine closes a CDR3 of 13 amino acids. The retained sequence is limited to the CDR3, 39 bases, with the frame set at the first base. Trimming at the junction amounts to 9 bases on V and 0 bases on J, and the germline ends lie 12 bases apart. According to the germline V gene, CDR1 reads SGHRS and CDR2 reads YFSETQ. Each collaborating institution followed its own protocols to collect whole blood in K2EDTA tubes. For TCRbeta analysis, collaborator samples were shipped as frozen whole blood, as isolated PBMCs, or as DNA extracted from either sample type. As for this clone: It has no known antigen specificity. Base qualities are not recorded, but no much larger clone differs from it by a single base.

Overall results and qualifications from the work: The quantity of clinical and demographic metadata differed by source and by participant and was supplied without curation.

The TCR was taken from a woman between 70 and 85 years old with acute or convalescent COVID-19. The sample consisted of peripheral blood. The receptor chain draws on TRBV5-1 and TRBJ1-1; no D gene is confidently identified. The CDR3 in this case is CATAGSVNTEAFF. The bases are TGCGCCACAGCGGGGTCCGTGAACACTGAAGCTTTCTTT.